The sequence of this T cell receptor (beta chain) was determined in a study of CD8+ T cells in alopecia areata. Treatment given: oral pan-JAK inhibitor, 5-10 mg twice daily. Peripheral blood, together with lesional scalp punch biopsies, was collected from alopecia areata patients. The authors extracted RNA and reverse transcribed it into cDNA as the sequencing template. Sequencing was performed with immunoSEQ multiplex PCR; in TCRdb, only in-frame clones are kept and a portion is missing. The sample has fewer than 250,000 clones, around two fifths seen once. Note on this clone: The antigen is not known.

Study-level results: For lesional scalp, especially alopecia totalis/universalis, clonality was higher than in normal scalp.

Germline V gene data show CDR1 as SGHVS and CDR2 as FQNEAQ. The V end lost 5 bases, the J end lost 3 bases, and 8 bases lay between the germline ends. The CDR3 totals 12 residues. Sample: CD4+ T cells sorted from blood, taken at approximately week 37, from a patient treated with tofacitinib. The receptor was isolated from a human donor with alopecia areata. The chain combines TRBV7-8 with TRBJ2-7; D is unresolved. The CDR3 spells CASSRRNYEQYF. The CDR3 DNA sequence: TGTGCCAGCAGCCGTAGGAACTACGAGCAGTACTTC.